The source of this TCR beta chain is a study of cytotoxic CD8 clonotypes in ibrutinib-treated CLL. The repertoire was sequenced with immunoSEQ multiplex PCR; TCRdb's copy has only in-frame clones and lacks some. The table includes 160,000 or so clones, roughly 80% detected once. Trimming at V came to 4 bases and at J to 6 bases, leaving 8 bases not matched to a gene. This CDR3 has 14 residues. Germline V gives CDR1 MDHEN, CDR2 SYDVKM. The starting material was PBMCs, obtained after 12 months of ibrutinib treatment. The V and J genes are TRBV28 and TRBJ1-2; 7 nucleotides line up with TRBD1. This receptor was obtained from a human donor with chronic lymphocytic leukemia. The CDR3 loop reads CASSSRQGSHGYTF. CDR3 bases: TGTGCCAGCAGTTCTCGACAGGGTTCTCATGGCTACACCTTC.